Listed here is a single TCR beta chain. This CDR3 is 12 amino acids long. Germline assignment: CDR1 MDHEN and CDR2 SYDVKM. The V and J ends lost 6 bases and 2 bases respectively, with 8 bases between them. These data are taken from a study of blood T cell repertoires in COVID-19. Study context: The United States, Italy and Spain provided the acute and convalescent COVID-19 samples. The analysed material was cDNA or gDNA that came from T cells, B-cell-depleted T cells, or PBMCs.

Authors' methods: Estimation of nucleated cell counts was performed using reference gene primer amplification. Profiling relied on immunoSEQ multiplex PCR, and the TCRdb table lists in-frame clones only, not all of them. V and J calls and clone size are copied from that table; D and trimming were computed from the DNA. The data show more than 200,000 clones, 65% to 90% seen once. The sequence derives from a woman aged 80 or over with active or convalescent COVID-19. Sequenced material: peripheral blood. The rearrangement joins TRBV28 to TRBJ2-7, with D possibly being TRBD1 (6 bases). This CDR3 is CASRQGTYEQYF. DNA of the CDR3: TGTGCCAGCAGACAGGGAACCTACGAGCAGTACTTC.